The 19 T cell receptor beta chains presented below share a single source sample, sequenced in a study of cytomegalovirus exposure and HLA in healthy donors. The PCR had 60 Vbeta and 13 Jbeta primers. Generated by immunoSEQ multiplex PCR, the TCRdb table keeps only in-frame clones and is missing some. The listing records around 76,000 clones. The sample taken for sequencing was PBMCs. These receptors came from a woman in her fifties or sixties in good health and CMV-seronegative.

CDR3 sequence: CASNDRGTQPQHF. Written as DNA, the CDR3 is TGTGCCAGCAACGACAGGGGTACTCAGCCCCAGCATTTT. The V and J genes are TRBV28 and TRBJ1-5; 8 bases map to TRBD1. The V segment lost 7 bases and the J segment 6 bases; nucleotides outside the gene matches: 5. The CDR3 contains 13 residues. Germline V lookup: CDR1 MDHEN, CDR2 SYDVKM.

V gene TRBV29-1 combines with J gene TRBJ2-5; a weak D match, TRBD2 (6 bases). Germline V gene data show CDR1 as SQVTM and CDR2 as ANQGSEA. V dropped 7 bases and J dropped 5 bases, with 11 bases sitting between them. This CDR3 has 11 amino acids. DNA for the CDR3: TGCAGCGCCGGGAGCGGGGAGACCCAGTACTTC. It translates to CSAGSGETQYF.

The rearrangement uses TRBV10-3 and TRBJ2-1; D is undetermined. Trimming stripped 11 bases from V and 3 bases from J, with 11 bases between. Germline V gene lookup returns CDR1 ENHRY and CDR2 SYGVKD. CDR3 length: 12 amino acids. CDR3 sequence: CAVGRHYNEQFF. CDR3 sequence (DNA): TGTGCCGTCGGCAGGCACTACAATGAGCAGTTCTTC.

The chain employs TRBV7-2 and TRBJ1-2, with D unresolved. Trimming removed 5 bases at V and 4 bases at J, with 14 bases between. Germline V gene lookup returns CDR1 SGHTA and CDR2 FQGNSA. The CDR3 has 14 amino acids. CDR3 coding DNA: TGTGCCAGCAGCGTCCAAGAGTTTAGCTATGGCTACACCTTC. Translation gives CASSVQEFSYGYTF.

CDR3 coding DNA: TGTGCCAGCAGCTTAGTCTTTTCGTACACAGATACGCAGTATTTT. The encoded protein is CASSLVFSYTDTQYF. This chain joins TRBV11-1 and TRBJ2-3; no firm D call. Germline CDR1 is SGHAT and CDR2 is FQDESV (reference sequence). The CDR3 length is 15 residues. Deletions cut 1 base from V and 2 bases from J, with 10 bases between.

The chain employs TRBV28 and TRBJ2-3; 7 nucleotides line up with TRBD1. The junction had 5 bases not matched to a gene; V was cut back by 4 bases and J by 1 base. The CDR3 is made up of 15 amino acids. The germline CDR1 and CDR2 sequences are MDHEN and SYDVKM. The CDR3 spells CASSSDRAGTDTQYF. DNA of the CDR3: TGTGCCAGCAGTTCCGACAGGGCTGGCACAGATACGCAGTATTTT.

The J gene is TRBJ1-1, the V gene TRBV6-1, with D perhaps TRBD1 (6 bases). V lost 8 bases and J lost 4, with 14 bases in between. This CDR3 is 13 amino acids long. Looked up from germline, CDR1 is MNHNS and CDR2 is SASEGT. CDR3 nucleotide sequence: TGTGCCAGCGGCTGGGACAAAGCCACTGAAGCTTTCTTT. Encoded protein: CASGWDKATEAFF.

The chain has TRBV7-2 and TRBJ2-7; possibly TRBD2 for D (7 bases). V lost 3 bases to trimming and J lost 0 bases, with 15 bases between them. The CDR3 runs 16 residues. Germline lookup yields CDR1 SGHTA and CDR2 FQGNSA. The CDR3 DNA reads as TGTGCCAGCAGCTTTGGGGGGGGCGGGAGCTCCTACGAGCAGTACTTC. It specifies CASSFGGGGSSYEQYF. Based on the CDR3 plus reference TRBV7-2 and TRBJ2-7, the full variable domain is GAGVSQSPSNKVTEKGKDVELRCDPISGHTALYWYRQSLGQGLEFLIYFQGNSAPDKSGLPSDRFSAERTGGSVSTLTIQRTQQEDSAVYLCASSFGGGGSSYEQYFGPGTRLTVT.

The V and J genes are TRBV5-1 and TRBJ1-2, with D possibly being TRBD1 (6 bases). This CDR3 comprises 15 residues. CDR1 SGHRS and CDR2 YFSETQ come from the germline V gene. V lost 7 bases, J lost 7 bases, and 23 bases lay in between. The DNA for the CDR3 is TGCGCCAGCCGCTCGACCCAGGGGCTCATAGGTGGCTACACCTTC. Translation gives CASRSTQGLIGGYTF.

V and J are TRBV6-1 and TRBJ2-6; the D gene is possibly TRBD1 (5 bases). Germline V lookup: CDR1 MNHNS, CDR2 SASEGT. The V end lost 1 base, the J end lost 2 bases, and 6 bases lay between the germline ends. The CDR3 contains 15 residues. The CDR3 sequence: CASSEGGTGANVLTF. DNA for the CDR3: TGTGCCAGCAGTGAAGGGGGCACTGGGGCCAACGTCCTGACTTTC.

CDR3 DNA sequence: TGTGCCAGCAGCTTTCCGGGACAACCGGGAACCGGGGAGCTGTTTTTT. Its protein product is CASSFPGQPGTGELFF. The J gene is TRBJ2-2, the V gene TRBV7-3, with D perhaps matching TRBD1 (6 bases). This CDR3 has 16 amino acids. Trimming took off 3 bases at V and 5 bases at J, with 16 bases between the two ends. CDR1 is SGHTA, CDR2 FQGTGA, per germline.

V and J are TRBV25-1 and TRBJ2-5; D is perhaps TRBD1 (5 bases). The CDR3 length is 15 residues. Trimming removed 0 bases at V and 3 bases at J, with 11 bases between. Germline CDR1 reads MGHDK; CDR2 reads SYGVNS. CDR3 sequence (DNA): TGTGCCAGCAGTGAATATGGACACCAGGAAGAGACCCAGTACTTC. Its protein product is CASSEYGHQEETQYF. Based on the CDR3 plus reference TRBV25-1 and TRBJ2-5, the full variable domain is EADIYQTPRYLVIGTGKKITLECSQTMGHDKMYWYQQDPGMELHLIHYSYGVNSTEKGDLSSESTVSRIRTEHFPLTLESARPSHTSQYLCASSEYGHQEETQYFGPGTRLLVL.

The CDR3 DNA follows: TGTGCCAGCAGCTTAGAGGGTAGCGGGGCCTACGAGCAGTACTTC. This encodes CASSLEGSGAYEQYF. The chain has TRBV7-2 and TRBJ2-7, with 8 bases fitting TRBD2. Germline lookup yields CDR1 SGHTA and CDR2 FQGNSA. The CDR3 sequence is 15 residues long. The V and J ends lost 1 base and 2 bases, in that order; junction bases with no gene match: 4.

This chain uses TRBV29-1 with TRBJ2-7; TRBD1 matches 8 bases. Germline-derived CDR1 and CDR2 are SQVTM and ANQGSEA. Trimming took 4 bases from V and 6 from J; bases not matched to a gene: 5. The CDR3 has 12 amino acids. The CDR3 spells CSVGQGISEQYF. CDR3 DNA sequence: TGCAGCGTTGGACAGGGGATTAGCGAGCAGTACTTC.

The genes are TRBV27 and TRBJ2-1, with 7 positions matching TRBD2. In germline, CDR1 is MNHEY, CDR2 SMNVEV (reference sequence). With 2 bases clipped from V and 8 bases from J, the junction kept 6 bases outside the gene matches. The CDR3 covers 14 residues. The DNA for the CDR3 is TGTGCCAGCAGTTTAGGGCGGGAGTTCGATGAGCAGTTCTTC. Translated, it gives CASSLGREFDEQFF.

This chain connects TRBV18 to TRBJ1-2, with 10 bases fitting TRBD1. V shed 6 bases and J 6 bases; nucleotides not matched to a gene: 10. The CDR3 covers 15 residues. Germline lookup yields CDR1 KGHSH and CDR2 LQKENI. DNA of the CDR3: TGTGCCAGCTCTATGCCGGGACAGGGGAGGAATGGCTACACCTTC. This sequence encodes CASSMPGQGRNGYTF.

The genes are TRBV14 and TRBJ2-3; 11 nucleotides agree with TRBD2. CDR3 length: 18 amino acids. Per germline, CDR1 SGHDN and CDR2 FVKESK. V lost 3 bases and J lost 2; bases outside the gene matches: 10. This chain's CDR3 is CASSQMRTSGRDTDTQYF. The CDR3 DNA reads TGTGCCAGCAGCCAGATGAGGACTAGCGGGCGTGACACAGATACGCAGTATTTT.

The V call is TRBV7-2, the J call TRBJ2-1, with a weak D call TRBD1 (5 bases). Deletions cut 1 base from V and 5 bases from J, with 12 bases between. Germline CDR1 reads SGHTA; CDR2 reads FQGNSA. This CDR3 has 15 residues. The CDR3 loop reads CASSLEGQPHNEQFF. The CDR3 bases are TGTGCCAGCAGCTTAGAGGGGCAACCCCACAATGAGCAGTTCTTC.

V gene TRBV7-3 combines with J gene TRBJ2-3; D is unresolved. The CDR3 runs 14 residues. Per the germline V gene, CDR1 is SGHTA and CDR2 is FQGTGA. Between the trimmed V and J ends, which lost 0 bases and 3 bases, there was a span of 7 bases. The CDR3 coding sequence is TGTGCCAGCAGCTTAACTCCTTTAACAGATACGCAGTATTTT. Translated, it gives CASSLTPLTDTQYF.